The rows below give T cell receptor beta chains drawn from one sample of a study of blood T cells in healthy people across ages. Each CDR3 protein is one row after TCRdb ran MiXCR on the 5' RACE reads. The sample records roughly 830,000 distinct CDR3 sequences, approximately 59% being singletons. Sequenced input: blood. The receptors shown here come from a man aged 25 to 40 in good health. The CDR3 runs from the conserved cysteine through the conserved F or W. The D gene is left open where the match is weak. Size values are once, few and many counts, or a class for expanded clones, and some rows have none.

v_call	d_call	clone_size	j_call	cdr3_aa	cdr3_nt
TRBV4-1	NA	few	TRBJ1-2	CASSQVRRGSGDRYTF	TGCGCCAGCAGCCAGGTTCGTAGGGGCTCCGGCGACCGCTACACCTTC
TRBV6-1	NA	NA	TRBJ2-7	CASSEAHGGWEYF	TGTGCCAGCAGTGAAGCGCACGGTGGGTGGGAGTACTTC
TRBV20-1	NA	NA	TRBJ2-5	CSASPLLVPRRFGTGEQYF	TGCAGTGCTAGTCCCTTGTTGGTTCCCCGGCGTTTCGGAACGGGGGAGCAGTACTTC
TRBV9	NA	NA	TRBJ1-2	CASSGEPPYGYTF	TGTGCCAGCAGCGGGGAACCGCCGTATGGCTACACCTTC
TRBV10-3	TRBD2	few	TRBJ2-7	CAIRLGWGGYEQYF	TGTGCCATCCGTCTCGGGTGGGGAGGGTACGAGCAGTACTTC
TRBV4-3	NA	NA	TRBJ2-3	CASSQDLGPHTDTQYF	TGCGCCAGCAGCCAAGATCTGGGTCCTCACACAGATACGCAGTATTTT
TRBV6-1	NA	few	TRBJ1-4	CASSEGTLRLFF	TGTGCCAGCAGTGAAGGAACCCTTCGATTGTTTTTT
TRBV20-1	NA	few	TRBJ2-3	CSARGTNTDTQYF	TGCAGTGCTAGAGGAACTAACACAGATACGCAGTATTTT
TRBV25-1	NA	NA	TRBJ1-6	CASSEYVQGVSPLHF	TGTGCCAGCAGTGAATATGTCCAAGGGGTCTCACCCCTCCACTTT
TRBV20-1	TRBD1	NA	TRBJ1-2	CSAPDRVYGYTF	TGCAGTGCACCGGACAGGGTTTATGGCTACACCTTC
TRBV7-2	TRBD2	NA	TRBJ2-7	CASSFTSGAPYEQYF	TGTGCCAGCAGCTTTACTAGCGGGGCTCCCTACGAGCAGTACTTC
TRBV6-6	NA	few	TRBJ2-7	CASRVDFTYEQYF	TGTGCCAGCAGAGTAGACTTTACCTACGAGCAGTACTTC
TRBV21-1	NA	few	TRBJ2-4	CASSKGGRFLAKNIQYF	TGTGCCAGCAGCAAAGGGGGCAGATTTCTAGCCAAAAACATTCAGTACTTC
TRBV12-3/TRBV12-4	NA	many	TRBJ2-1	CASRPGTGANNEQFF	TGTGCCAGCAGGCCCGGAACGGGGGCCAACAATGAGCAGTTCTTC
TRBV20-1	TRBD1	NA	TRBJ2-4	CSARGPGQGINIQYF	TGCAGTGCTAGAGGCCCGGGACAGGGGATAAACATTCAGTACTTC
TRBV6-1	TRBD1	NA	TRBJ2-5	CASSEAGDREVGEQYF	TGTGCCAGCAGTGAAGCGGGGGACAGGGAGGTTGGAGAGCAGTACTTC
TRBV6-5	NA	NA	TRBJ2-7	CASSYNPRGSSYEQYF	TGTGCCAGCAGTTACAATCCTCGGGGGAGCTCCTACGAGCAGTACTTC
TRBV4-1	NA	NA	TRBJ2-1	CASSQDARRSYEQFF	TGCGCCAGCAGCCAAGACGCCCGGCGATCCTACGAGCAGTTCTTC
TRBV29-1	NA	NA	TRBJ2-3	CSARDTPSTDTQYF	TGCAGCGCCCGGGACACCCCTAGCACAGATACGCAGTATTTT
TRBV29-1	NA	few	TRBJ2-6	CSVGAGSGANVLTF	TGCAGCGTTGGAGCCGGGAGCGGGGCCAACGTCCTGACTTTC
TRBV5-1	NA	many	TRBJ2-7	CASSLAREQYF	TGCGCCAGCAGCTTGGCCAGGGAGCAGTACTTC
TRBV9	NA	NA	TRBJ2-7	CASSVLTGSYEQYF	TGTGCCAGCAGCGTATTGACAGGCTCCTACGAGCAGTACTTC
TRBV7-2	NA	NA	TRBJ2-5	CASRVSSQETQYF	TGTGCCAGCAGAGTAAGCAGCCAAGAGACCCAGTACTTC
TRBV12-3/TRBV12-4	TRBD2	NA	TRBJ2-1	CASSSGGWRGGLNEQFF	TGTGCCAGCAGTTCGGGTGGTTGGCGGGGGGGCCTGAATGAGCAGTTCTTC
TRBV6-5	NA	NA	TRBJ2-3	CASSNRYTDTQYF	TGTGCCAGCAGTAACAGGTACACAGATACGCAGTATTTT
TRBV12-3/TRBV12-4	NA	NA	TRBJ2-1	CASRARDPTANEQFF	TGTGCCAGCAGGGCGCGGGACCCTACCGCCAATGAGCAGTTCTTC
TRBV10-3	TRBD1	NA	TRBJ1-4	CAISGTGLGEKLFF	TGTGCCATCAGCGGGACAGGGCTCGGTGAAAAACTGTTTTTT
TRBV28	NA	NA	TRBJ2-3	CASGLAGNSDTQYF	TGTGCCAGTGGACTGGCGGGGAACTCAGATACGCAGTATTTT
TRBV20-1	NA	NA	TRBJ1-2	CSATETANYGYTF	TGCAGTGCTACCGAGACAGCTAACTATGGCTACACCTTC
TRBV12-3/TRBV12-4	TRBD2	few	TRBJ2-5	CASSLSRGGRETQYF	TGTGCCAGCAGTTTATCCCGGGGGGGCCGGGAGACCCAGTACTTC
TRBV5-1	NA	NA	TRBJ2-4	CVSSKLGERSLAKNIQYF	TGCGTCAGCAGCAAGCTGGGGGAAAGGAGTCTAGCCAAAAACATTCAGTACTTC
TRBV29-1	TRBD1	NA	TRBJ1-4	CSVIPGTGNEKLFF	TGCAGCGTCATCCCCGGGACAGGGAATGAAAAACTGTTTTTT
TRBV3-1	TRBD2	few	TRBJ2-7	CASSPGTSSYEQYF	TGTGCCAGCAGTCCCGGGACTAGCAGCTACGAGCAGTACTTC
TRBV9	TRBD2	NA	TRBJ2-3	CASSASGVTDTQYF	TGTGCCAGCAGCGCGAGCGGGGTCACAGATACGCAGTATTTT